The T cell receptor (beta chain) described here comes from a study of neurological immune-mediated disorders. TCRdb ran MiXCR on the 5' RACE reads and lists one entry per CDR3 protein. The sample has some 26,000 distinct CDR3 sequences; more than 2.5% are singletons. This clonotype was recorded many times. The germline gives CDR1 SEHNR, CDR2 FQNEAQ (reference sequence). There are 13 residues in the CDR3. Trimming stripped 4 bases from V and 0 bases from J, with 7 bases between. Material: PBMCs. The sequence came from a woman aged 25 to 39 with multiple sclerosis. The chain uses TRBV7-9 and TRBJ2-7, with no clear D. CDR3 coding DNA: TGTGCCAGCAGCTCAACGAACTCCTACGAGCAGTACTTC. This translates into CASSSTNSYEQYF.